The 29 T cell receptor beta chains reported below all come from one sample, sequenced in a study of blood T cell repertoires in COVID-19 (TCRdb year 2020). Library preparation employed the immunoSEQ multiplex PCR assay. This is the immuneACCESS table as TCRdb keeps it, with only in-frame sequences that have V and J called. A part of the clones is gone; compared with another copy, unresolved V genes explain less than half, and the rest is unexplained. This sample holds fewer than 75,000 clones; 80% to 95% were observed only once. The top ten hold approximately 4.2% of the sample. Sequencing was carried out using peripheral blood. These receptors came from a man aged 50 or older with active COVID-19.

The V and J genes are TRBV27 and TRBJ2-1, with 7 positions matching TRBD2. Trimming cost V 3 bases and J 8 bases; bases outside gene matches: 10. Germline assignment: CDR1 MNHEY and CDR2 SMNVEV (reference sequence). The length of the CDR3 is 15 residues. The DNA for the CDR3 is TGTGCCAGCAGTTTTGGAGGACTGGGAGGGGATGAGCAGTTCTTC. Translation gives CASSFGGLGGDEQFF.

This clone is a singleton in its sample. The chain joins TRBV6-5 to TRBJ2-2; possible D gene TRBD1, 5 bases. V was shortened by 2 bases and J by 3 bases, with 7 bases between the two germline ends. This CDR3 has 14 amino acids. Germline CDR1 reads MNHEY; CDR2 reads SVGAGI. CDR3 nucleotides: TGTGCCAGCAGTTACGACAGATACACCGGGGAGCTGTTTTTT. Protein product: CASSYDRYTGELFF.

The DNA of the CDR3 is TGTGCCAGTAGTATCGGTCGGGGAATGACCTACAATGAGCAGTTCTTC. Protein sequence: CASSIGRGMTYNEQFF. The V gene is TRBV19, the J gene TRBJ2-1; D perhaps matches TRBD2 (5 bases). V was clipped by 3 bases and J by 2 bases, with 14 bases between them. From germline, CDR1 is LNHDA and CDR2 SQIVND (reference sequence). The CDR3 totals 16 residues.

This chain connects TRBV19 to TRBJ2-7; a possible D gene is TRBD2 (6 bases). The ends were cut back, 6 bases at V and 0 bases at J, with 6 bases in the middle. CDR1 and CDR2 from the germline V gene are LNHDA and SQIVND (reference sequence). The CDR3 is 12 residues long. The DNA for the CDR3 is TGTGCCAGTAGGGGGGGCTCCTACGAGCAGTACTTC. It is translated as CASRGGSYEQYF.

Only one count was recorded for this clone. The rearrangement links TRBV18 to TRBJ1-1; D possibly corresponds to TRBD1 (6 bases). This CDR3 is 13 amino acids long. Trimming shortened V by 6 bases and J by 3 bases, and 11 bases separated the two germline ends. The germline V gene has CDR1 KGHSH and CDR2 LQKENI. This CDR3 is CASSRTGYTEAFF. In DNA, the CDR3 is TGTGCCAGCTCCCGCACAGGGTACACTGAAGCTTTCTTT.

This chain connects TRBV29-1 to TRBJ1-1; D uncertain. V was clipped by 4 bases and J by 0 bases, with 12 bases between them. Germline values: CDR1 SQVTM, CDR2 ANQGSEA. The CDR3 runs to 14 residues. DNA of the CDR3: TGCAGCGTTGTTGCAGGAAATGTGAACACTGAAGCTTTCTTT. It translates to CSVVAGNVNTEAFF.

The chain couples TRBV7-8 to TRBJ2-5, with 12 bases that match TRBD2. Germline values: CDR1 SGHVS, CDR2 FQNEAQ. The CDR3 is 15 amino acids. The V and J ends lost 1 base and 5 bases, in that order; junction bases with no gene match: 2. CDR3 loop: CASSLGTSGVETQYF. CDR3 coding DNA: TGTGCCAGCAGCTTAGGGACTAGCGGGGTTGAGACCCAGTACTTC.

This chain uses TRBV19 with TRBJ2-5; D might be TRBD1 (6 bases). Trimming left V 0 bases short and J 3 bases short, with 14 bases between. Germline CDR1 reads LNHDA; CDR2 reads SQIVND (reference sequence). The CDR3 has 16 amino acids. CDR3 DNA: TGTGCCAGTAGTATAGATAGAACAGGGCTTAAAGAGACCCAGTACTTC. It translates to CASSIDRTGLKETQYF.

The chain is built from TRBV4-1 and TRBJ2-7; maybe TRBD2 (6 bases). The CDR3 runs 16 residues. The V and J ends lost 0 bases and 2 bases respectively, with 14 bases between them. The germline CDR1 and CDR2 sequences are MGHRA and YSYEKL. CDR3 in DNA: TGCGCCAGCAGCCAAGATGGTCCAGCGGGTCCCTACGAGCAGTACTTC. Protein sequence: CASSQDGPAGPYEQYF.

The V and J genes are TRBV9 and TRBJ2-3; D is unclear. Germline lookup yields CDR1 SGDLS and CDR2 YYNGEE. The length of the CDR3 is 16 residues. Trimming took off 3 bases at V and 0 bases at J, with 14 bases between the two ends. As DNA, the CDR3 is TGTGCCAGCAGCGCCGAGACTCCGCCAAGCACAGATACGCAGTATTTT. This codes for CASSAETPPSTDTQYF. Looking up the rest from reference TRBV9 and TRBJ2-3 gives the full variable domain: DSGVTQTPKHLITATGQRVTLRCSPRSGDLSVYWYQQSLDQGLQFLIQYYNGEERAKGNILERFSAQQFPDLHSELNLSSLELGDSALYFCASSAETPPSTDTQYFGPGTRLTVL.

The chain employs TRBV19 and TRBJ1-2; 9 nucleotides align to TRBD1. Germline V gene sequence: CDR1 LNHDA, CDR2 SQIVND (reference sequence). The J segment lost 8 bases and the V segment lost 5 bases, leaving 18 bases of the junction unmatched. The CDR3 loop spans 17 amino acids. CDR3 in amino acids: CASSVSRDRALIGGYTF. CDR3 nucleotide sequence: TGTGCCAGTAGTGTAAGCCGGGACAGGGCCTTAATCGGGGGCTACACCTTC. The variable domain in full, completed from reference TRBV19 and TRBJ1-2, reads DGGITQSPKYLFRKEGQNVTLSCEQNLNHDAMYWYRQDPGQGLRLIYYSQIVNDFQKGDIAEGYSVSREKKESFPLTVTSAQKNPTAFYLCASSVSRDRALIGGYTFGSGTRLTVV.

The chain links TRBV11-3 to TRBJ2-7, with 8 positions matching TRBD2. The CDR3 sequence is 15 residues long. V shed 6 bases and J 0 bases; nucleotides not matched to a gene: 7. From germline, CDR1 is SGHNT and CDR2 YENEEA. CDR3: CASSHPSGRSYEQYF. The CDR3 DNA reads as TGTGCCAGCAGTCACCCTAGCGGGCGCTCCTACGAGCAGTACTTC.

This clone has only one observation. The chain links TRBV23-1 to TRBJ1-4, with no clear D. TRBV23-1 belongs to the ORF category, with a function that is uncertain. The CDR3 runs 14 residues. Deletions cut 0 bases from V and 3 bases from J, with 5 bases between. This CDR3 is CASSQSEANEKLFF. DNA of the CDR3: TGCGCCAGCAGTCAATCGGAGGCTAATGAAAAACTGTTTTTT.

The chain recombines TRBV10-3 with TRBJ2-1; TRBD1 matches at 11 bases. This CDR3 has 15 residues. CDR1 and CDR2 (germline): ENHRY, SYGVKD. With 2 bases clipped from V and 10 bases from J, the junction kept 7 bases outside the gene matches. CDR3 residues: CAISEGQGARREQFF. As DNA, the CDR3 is TGTGCCATCAGTGAGGGACAGGGGGCGCGGCGGGAGCAGTTCTTC.

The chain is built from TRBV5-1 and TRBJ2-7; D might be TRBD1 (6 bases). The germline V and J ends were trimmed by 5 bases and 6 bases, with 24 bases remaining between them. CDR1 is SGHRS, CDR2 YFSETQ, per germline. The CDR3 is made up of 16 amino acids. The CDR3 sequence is CASSPGADSKGGEQYF. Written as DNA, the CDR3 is TGCGCCAGCAGTCCAGGGGCCGATTCCAAAGGCGGCGAGCAGTACTTC.

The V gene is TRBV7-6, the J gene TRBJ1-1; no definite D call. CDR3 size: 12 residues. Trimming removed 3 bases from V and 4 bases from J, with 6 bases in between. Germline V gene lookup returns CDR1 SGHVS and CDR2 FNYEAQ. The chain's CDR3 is CASSFPGTEAFF. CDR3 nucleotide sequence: TGTGCCAGCAGCTTCCCGGGCACTGAAGCTTTCTTT.

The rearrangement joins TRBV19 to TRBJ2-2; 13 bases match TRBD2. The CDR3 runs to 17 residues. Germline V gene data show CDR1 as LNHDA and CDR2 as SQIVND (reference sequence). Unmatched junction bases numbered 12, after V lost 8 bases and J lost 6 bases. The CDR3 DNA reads TGTGCCAGTCAAAGAAATTCGGGACTAGCGGGATCCGGGGAGCTGTTTTTT. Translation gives CASQRNSGLAGSGELFF.

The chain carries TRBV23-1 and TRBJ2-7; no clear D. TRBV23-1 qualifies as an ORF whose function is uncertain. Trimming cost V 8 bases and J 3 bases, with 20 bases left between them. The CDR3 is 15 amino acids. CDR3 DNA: TGCGCCAGCCCCCTGGCAACAGTTCCATACTACGAGCAGTACTTC. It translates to CASPLATVPYYEQYF.

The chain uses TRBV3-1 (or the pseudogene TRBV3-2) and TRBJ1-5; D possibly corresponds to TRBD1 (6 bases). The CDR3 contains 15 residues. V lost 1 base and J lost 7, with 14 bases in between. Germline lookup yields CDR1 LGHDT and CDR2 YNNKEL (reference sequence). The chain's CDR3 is CASSQVGGAGQPQHF. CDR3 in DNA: TGTGCCAGCAGCCAAGTGGGGGGGGCTGGGCAGCCCCAGCATTTT.

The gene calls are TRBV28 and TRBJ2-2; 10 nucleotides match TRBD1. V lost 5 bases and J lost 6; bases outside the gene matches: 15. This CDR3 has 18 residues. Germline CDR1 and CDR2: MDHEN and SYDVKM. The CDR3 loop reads CASSLPGQGTPFSGELFF. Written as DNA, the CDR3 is TGTGCCAGCAGTCTACCGGGACAGGGGACCCCTTTCTCCGGGGAGCTGTTTTTT.

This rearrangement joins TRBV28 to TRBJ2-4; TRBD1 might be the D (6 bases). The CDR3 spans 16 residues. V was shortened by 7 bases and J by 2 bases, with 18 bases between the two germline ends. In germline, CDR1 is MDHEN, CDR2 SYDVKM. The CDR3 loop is CASNPVGGSTKNIQYF. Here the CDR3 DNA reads TGTGCCAGCAACCCGGTAGGGGGATCTACCAAAAACATTCAGTACTTC.

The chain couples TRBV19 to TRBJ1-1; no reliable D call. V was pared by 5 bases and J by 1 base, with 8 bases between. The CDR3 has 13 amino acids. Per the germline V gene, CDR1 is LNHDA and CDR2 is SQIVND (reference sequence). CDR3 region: CASSAERNTEAFF. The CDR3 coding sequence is TGTGCCAGTAGTGCAGAAAGGAACACTGAAGCTTTCTTT. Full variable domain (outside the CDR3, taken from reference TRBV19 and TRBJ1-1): DGGITQSPKYLFRKEGQNVTLSCEQNLNHDAMYWYRQDPGQGLRLIYYSQIVNDFQKGDIAEGYSVSREKKESFPLTVTSAQKNPTAFYLCASSAERNTEAFFGQGTRLTVV.

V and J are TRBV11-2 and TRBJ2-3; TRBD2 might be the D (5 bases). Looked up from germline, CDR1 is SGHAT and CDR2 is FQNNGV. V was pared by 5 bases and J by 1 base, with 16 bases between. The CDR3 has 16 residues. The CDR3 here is CASSLGGRGRTDTQYF. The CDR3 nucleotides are TGTGCCAGCAGCCTCGGTGGCCGCGGGCGCACAGATACGCAGTATTTT. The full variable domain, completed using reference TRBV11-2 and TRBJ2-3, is EAGVAQSPRYKIIEKRQSVAFWCNPISGHATLYWYQQILGQGPKLLIQFQNNGVVDDSQLPKDRFSAERLKGVDSTLKIQPAKLEDSAVYLCASSLGGRGRTDTQYFGPGTRLTVL.

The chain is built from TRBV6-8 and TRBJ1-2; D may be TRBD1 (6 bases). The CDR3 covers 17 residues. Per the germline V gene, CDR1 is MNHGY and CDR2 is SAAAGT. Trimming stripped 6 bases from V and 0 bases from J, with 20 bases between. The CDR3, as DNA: TGTGCCAGCAGCCTTTCTGAGGCGCAGGGGCCTAACTATGGCTACACCTTC. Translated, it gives CASSLSEAQGPNYGYTF.

CDR3 sequence: CASSFYGENTGELFF. The CDR3 DNA is TGTGCCAGCAGCTTCTACGGGGAGAACACCGGGGAGCTGTTTTTT. The genes are TRBV11-3 and TRBJ2-2; tentatively, D is TRBD2 (5 bases). Germline assignment: CDR1 SGHNT and CDR2 YENEEA. V was clipped by 3 bases and J by 1 base, with 9 bases between them. There are 15 residues in the CDR3.

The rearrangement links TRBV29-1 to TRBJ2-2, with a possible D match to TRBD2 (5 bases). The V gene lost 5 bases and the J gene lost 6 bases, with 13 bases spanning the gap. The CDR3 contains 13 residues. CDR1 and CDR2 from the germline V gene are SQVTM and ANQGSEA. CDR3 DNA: TGCAGCGTTCTGTTGAGCGGCTCCGGGGAGCTGTTTTTT. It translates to CSVLLSGSGELFF.

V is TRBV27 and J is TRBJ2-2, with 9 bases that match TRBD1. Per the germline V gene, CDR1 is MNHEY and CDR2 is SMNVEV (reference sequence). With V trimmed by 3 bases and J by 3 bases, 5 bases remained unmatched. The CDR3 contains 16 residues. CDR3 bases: TGTGCCAGCAGTTTGAAGACAGGGGGGTACACCGGGGAGCTGTTTTTT. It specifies CASSLKTGGYTGELFF.

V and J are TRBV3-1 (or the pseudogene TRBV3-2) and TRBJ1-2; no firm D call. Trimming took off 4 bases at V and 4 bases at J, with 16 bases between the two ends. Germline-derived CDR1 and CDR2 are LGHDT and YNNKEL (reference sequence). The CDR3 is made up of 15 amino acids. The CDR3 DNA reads TGTGCCAGCAGCCCGTCTTTTTCCCGGGGCTATGGCTACACCTTC. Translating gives CASSPSFSRGYGYTF.

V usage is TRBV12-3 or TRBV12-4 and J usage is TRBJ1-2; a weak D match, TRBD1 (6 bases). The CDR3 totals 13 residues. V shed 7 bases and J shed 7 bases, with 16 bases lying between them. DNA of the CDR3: TGTGCCAGCACCGACATCGGACAGCGTGGCTACACCTTC. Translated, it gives CASTDIGQRGYTF.